The 24 T cell receptor beta chains below all came from one sample that was sequenced in a study of T cells expressing NK-cell markers. Each CDR3 protein gets one entry in TCRdb, which reprocessed the 5' RACE reads and gives no DNA. The table for this sample gives 250,000 to 300,000 distinct CDR3 sequences. The sequencing sample was made of blood T cells: a sorted CD56 or NKG2C T cell subset, CD4+ or CD8+ T cells, or bulk PBMC T cells (not recorded which). These receptors all stem from a woman between 18 and 75 years old in good health.

J is TRBJ1-2 and V is TRBV29-1; TCRdb lists TRBD1, though no DNA is available to test this call. Germline V CDR1 and CDR2: SQVTM, ANQGSEA. The CDR3 runs to 11 residues. The CDR3 protein is CSVVYREGYTF.

The chain uses TRBV20-1 and TRBJ1-2; TCRdb's D call of TRBD1 is untestable without DNA. This CDR3 region has 12 residues. CDR1 and CDR2 (germline): DFQATT, SNEGSKA (reference sequence). The CDR3 sequence: CSARVEGGGYTF.

The rearrangement links TRBV29-1 to TRBJ2-3; TCRdb calls TRBD1, which cannot be checked without DNA. The CDR3 consists of 14 residues. Germline V gene lookup returns CDR1 SQVTM and CDR2 ANQGSEA. The CDR3 sequence: CSVGAGDISDTQYF.

V gene TRBV20-1 combines with J gene TRBJ1-6. Germline CDR1 DFQATT, CDR2 SNEGSKA (reference sequence). The CDR3 sequence is 14 residues long. The CDR3 spells CSARGAKVDSPLHF.

The rearrangement links TRBV7-8 to TRBJ2-5; as DNA is missing, the TRBD1 call by TCRdb cannot be tested. The germline gives CDR1 SGHVS, CDR2 FQNEAQ. The CDR3 length is 16 residues. The CDR3: CASSRRGGLYQETQYF.

The rearrangement links TRBV29-1 to TRBJ2-3; with no DNA, the TCRdb D assignment of TRBD1 cannot be verified. The CDR3 consists of 13 residues. Germline V gene sequence: CDR1 SQVTM, CDR2 ANQGSEA. CDR3 region: CSARTGRTDTQYF.

The rearrangement joins TRBV6-2 or TRBV6-3 to TRBJ2-5; checking the TCRdb D call of TRBD2 is not possible without DNA. CDR3 length: 16 residues. CDR1 is MNHEY and CDR2 is SVGEGT in the germline V gene. The CDR3 here is CASGRLAGGPQETQYF.

The chain is built from TRBV20-1 and TRBJ1-1; lacking DNA, the TRBD1 call made by TCRdb goes unchecked. The germline V gene encodes CDR1 DFQATT and CDR2 SNEGSKA (reference sequence). This CDR3 contains 13 residues. CDR3 amino acids: CSAEQGAQTEAFF.

CDR3 loop: CASSLATSYSYNEQFF. The chain couples TRBV5-1 to TRBJ2-1. CDR1 is SGHRS and CDR2 is YFSETQ in the germline V gene. The CDR3 extends over 16 amino acids.

The V gene is TRBV20-1, the J gene TRBJ2-1. Germline V gene lookup returns CDR1 DFQATT and CDR2 SNEGSKA (reference sequence). The CDR3 contains 14 residues. CDR3 loop: CSARERHPYNEQFF.

The chain couples TRBV27 to TRBJ2-7; with no DNA, the TCRdb D assignment of TRBD1 cannot be verified. This CDR3 contains 15 residues. CDR1 is MNHEY, CDR2 SMNVEV, per germline (reference sequence). CDR3 protein: CASSLSAGTSYEQYF.

The chain uses TRBV6-1 and TRBJ2-5; as DNA is missing, the TRBD2 call by TCRdb cannot be tested. The CDR3 contains 15 residues. CDR1 is MNHNS and CDR2 is SASEGT in the germline V gene. CDR3 sequence reads: CASSPSSGGWETQYF.

The rearrangement links TRBV9 to TRBJ2-1; TCRdb names TRBD2, which stays unverified in the absence of DNA. The CDR3 totals 13 residues. Germline assignment: CDR1 SGDLS and CDR2 YYNGEE. CDR3 loop: CASGLANGNEQFF.

CDR3 sequence reads: CASSTRTPGNTEAFF. The genes are TRBV28 and TRBJ1-1; the D call of TRBD1 rests on TCRdb alone, since no DNA is present to check it. The CDR3 runs to 15 residues. Germline V gives CDR1 MDHEN, CDR2 SYDVKM.

V is TRBV29-1 and J is TRBJ2-3; TCRdb gives TRBD1 as the D gene, but with no DNA this cannot be confirmed. CDR1 is SQVTM and CDR2 is ANQGSEA in the germline V gene. This CDR3 has 14 residues. This chain's CDR3 is CSAGSGWHPDTQYF.

The chain recombines TRBV10-3 with TRBJ2-4; TCRdb's assignment of TRBD1 cannot be checked, as there is no DNA. CDR1 is ENHRY and CDR2 is SYGVKD in the germline V gene. This CDR3 has 15 residues. CDR3 protein: CATHTGQGNKNIQYF.

The chain uses TRBV3-1 and TRBJ2-5; TCRdb outputs TRBD2, but without DNA this stays unchecked. The CDR3 extends over 15 amino acids. Looked up from germline, CDR1 is LGHDT and CDR2 is YNNKEL (reference sequence). The CDR3 loop reads CASSQHSGNQETQYF.

The chain carries TRBV29-1 and TRBJ1-2. The CDR3 runs 13 residues. The germline gives CDR1 SQVTM, CDR2 ANQGSEA. This CDR3 reads CSVEWVGNYGYTF.

The V call is TRBV5-6, the J call TRBJ2-3; TCRdb's D gene call, TRBD1, goes unchecked for lack of DNA. CDR1 SGHDT and CDR2 YYEEEE come from the germline V gene. The CDR3 sequence is 15 residues long. CDR3 residues: CASTKWDRQTDTQYF.

V and J are TRBV20-1 and TRBJ1-5. The CDR3 loop spans 14 amino acids. Per the germline V gene, CDR1 is DFQATT and CDR2 is SNEGSKA (reference sequence). The CDR3 sequence: CSARDVYSNQPQHF.

V is TRBV11-2 and J is TRBJ1-6; TCRdb's assignment of TRBD1 cannot be checked, as there is no DNA. This CDR3 has 15 amino acids. CDR1 SGHAT and CDR2 FQNNGV come from the germline V gene. CDR3 region: CASSSQGKDNSPLHF.

The CDR3 spells CSVRGLARAGASYEQYF. The V and J genes are TRBV29-1 and TRBJ2-7; the TCRdb call, TRBD2, lacks DNA for checking. The CDR3 spans 17 residues. Germline CDR1 is SQVTM and CDR2 is ANQGSEA.

The J gene is TRBJ2-1, the V gene TRBV12-3 or TRBV12-4; the D call of TRBD1 rests on TCRdb alone, since no DNA is present to check it. The CDR3 runs to 17 residues. CDR3 region: CASRTGGRRGPLNEQFF.

The chain links TRBV6-1 to TRBJ2-6; the TCRdb call, TRBD1, lacks DNA for checking. From germline, CDR1 is MNHNS and CDR2 SASEGT. The CDR3 spans 17 residues. This CDR3 is CASSRKGQPARANVLTF.